What follows describes a single T cell receptor beta chain. The sample originates from a study of CD8 T cells in Susac syndrome. Germline V lookup: CDR1 SGHNT, CDR2 YYREEE (reference sequence). CDR3 size: 17 residues. V was pared by 4 bases and J by 2 bases, with 9 bases of the junction left unmatched. RNA amounts of about 0.5 to 1 ug underwent reverse transcription with random hexamers. Using its own MiXCR run on the immunoSEQ multiplex PCR reads, TCRdb lists one record per CDR3 protein. The sample includes some 94,000 distinct CDR3 sequences, 90% to 95% of them seen just once. The receptor was isolated from a human donor with Susac syndrome. Sequenced material: CD4+ T cells from PBMCs. The chain is built from TRBV5-4 and TRBJ2-2, with TRBD2 identical over 9 bases. The CDR3 DNA reads TGTGCCAGCAGCCCTCTAGCGGGGTCTCTCAACACCGGGGAGCTGTTTTTT. Residues: CASSPLAGSLNTGELFF. Full variable domain (missing parts from reference TRBV5-4 and TRBJ2-2): ETGVTQSPTHLIKTRGQQVTLRCSSQSGHNTVSWYQQALGQGPQFIFQYYREEENGRGNFPPRFSGLQFPNYSSELNVNALELDDSALYLCASSPLAGSLNTGELFFGEGSRLTVL.